One sample yielded the 21 T cell receptor beta chains listed below, sequenced in a study of shared clonotypes between healthy human individuals. Terminally differentiated effector memory CD45RA+ cells were excluded by CCR7 positive selection of CD45RO-negative cells. This table comes from immunoSEQ multiplex PCR, and its TCRdb copy is limited to in-frame clones, with some not included. The sample lists around 580,000 clones, more than 95% seen once, with more than 0.3% in the top ten. The sample taken for sequencing was naive CD8+ T cells sorted from blood. The receptors here all came from a young man in good health.

V gene TRBV19 combines with J gene TRBJ1-5, with D perhaps matching TRBD1 (5 bases). The germline V gene has CDR1 LNHDA and CDR2 SQIVND (reference sequence). This CDR3 spans 14 amino acids. Trimming removed 1 base at V and 4 bases at J, with 8 bases between. CDR3 region: CASSIGSGNQPQHF. As DNA, the CDR3 is TGTGCCAGTAGTATAGGGTCAGGGAATCAGCCCCAGCATTTT.

The chain couples TRBV4-1 to TRBJ2-3; perhaps TRBD1 as D (6 bases). The CDR3 spans 17 residues. The V gene's germline CDR1 is MGHRA and CDR2 YSYEKL. V lost 5 bases to trimming and J lost 3 bases, with 21 bases between them. The CDR3 reads CASSVTTGRGWTDTQYF. The CDR3 DNA sequence: TGCGCCAGCAGCGTCACGACAGGCCGAGGATGGACAGATACGCAGTATTTT.

This clone appeared a single time. V gene TRBV28 combines with J gene TRBJ2-7; TRBD2 aligns across 10 bases. The CDR3 is 18 amino acids. The V and J ends lost 5 bases and 2 bases, in that order; junction bases with no gene match: 15. Germline CDR1 MDHEN, CDR2 SYDVKM. As DNA, the CDR3 is TGTGCCAGCAGTCTCCAGGGACTAGCGTTACCAATAGCCTACGAGCAGTACTTC. This encodes CASSLQGLALPIAYEQYF.

This clone was detected only once. V is TRBV28 and J is TRBJ2-1; D perhaps matches TRBD2 (7 bases). This CDR3 is 14 amino acids long. V gave up 4 bases and J gave up 5 bases, with 12 bases separating them. Germline lookup yields CDR1 MDHEN and CDR2 SYDVKM. CDR3 sequence: CASSSEGGDNEQFF. CDR3 in DNA: TGTGCCAGCAGTTCTGAGGGGGGGGACAATGAGCAGTTCTTC.

CDR3 DNA sequence: TGCGCCAGCAGCTTGGTAGGTCCCGCGGACGAGCAGTACTTC. It is translated as CASSLVGPADEQYF. V usage is TRBV5-1 and J usage is TRBJ2-7, with D unresolved. Trimming left V 0 bases short and J 5 bases short, with 12 bases between. This CDR3 is 14 amino acids long. Germline V gene sequence: CDR1 SGHRS, CDR2 YFSETQ.

This rearrangement joins TRBV5-5 to TRBJ2-7; TRBD1 might be the D (7 bases). V was pared by 0 bases and J by 2 bases, with 12 bases between. Germline assignment: CDR1 SGHKS and CDR2 YYEKEE (reference sequence). This CDR3 comprises 15 residues. Here the CDR3 DNA reads TGTGCCAGCAGCTTGGTTCCAGGGGGGACCTACGAGCAGTACTTC. Its protein is CASSLVPGGTYEQYF.

The chain links TRBV9 to TRBJ2-7, with a tentative D call TRBD2 (6 bases). Looked up from germline, CDR1 is SGDLS and CDR2 is YYNGEE. Trimming shortened V by 3 bases and J by 3 bases, and 10 bases separated the two germline ends. The CDR3 loop spans 13 amino acids. The CDR3 sequence is CASSDGRSYEQYF. The CDR3 DNA reads TGTGCCAGCAGCGATGGGAGGAGCTACGAGCAGTACTTC.

V is TRBV9 and J is TRBJ2-3; D might be TRBD1 (5 bases). With 0 bases removed from V and 2 bases from J, the gap between germline ends came to 10 bases. The CDR3 covers 15 residues. From germline, CDR1 is SGDLS and CDR2 YYNGEE. CDR3 residues: CASSVGQTNTDTQYF. CDR3 nucleotide sequence: TGTGCCAGCAGCGTAGGACAGACAAACACAGATACGCAGTATTTT.

The chain employs TRBV29-1 and TRBJ2-5, with 12 bases matching TRBD2. The CDR3 spans 14 residues. From germline, CDR1 is SQVTM and CDR2 ANQGSEA. After removal of 8 bases from V and 4 bases from J, the junction contained 8 bases not matched to a gene. The DNA for the CDR3 is TGCAGCCTGCGGGGACTAGCGGGTGCAGAGACCCAGTACTTC. This gives the protein CSLRGLAGAETQYF.

With respect to this clone: This CDR3 is also generated by other DNA sequences in the sample. The chain links TRBV29-1 to TRBJ2-1, with 11 bases identical to TRBD2. The germline V gene encodes CDR1 SQVTM and CDR2 ANQGSEA. V lost 3 bases, J lost 3 bases, and 1 base stayed unmatched. The CDR3 length is 14 residues. CDR3 nucleotide sequence: TGCAGCGTTGAGGGACTAGCGGACTACAATGAGCAGTTCTTC. It specifies CSVEGLADYNEQFF.

J is TRBJ2-1 and V is TRBV7-8; 7 nucleotides agree with TRBD1. CDR3 length equals 14 residues. Trimming cost V 5 bases and J 4 bases; bases outside gene matches: 5. Germline CDR1 reads SGHVS; CDR2 reads FQNEAQ. CDR3 bases: TGTGCCAGCAGCGCACCGGGACAGTACAATGAGCAGTTCTTC. This encodes CASSAPGQYNEQFF.

The gene calls are TRBV29-1 and TRBJ2-7; tentatively, D is TRBD2 (7 bases). Germline loops: CDR1 SQVTM, CDR2 ANQGSEA. V shed 5 bases and J shed 7 bases, with 12 bases lying between them. This CDR3 contains 11 residues. In nucleotides, the CDR3 is TGCAGCGTTAGGGGGGGGCGTGAGCAGTACTTC. This sequence encodes CSVRGGREQYF.

DNA of the CDR3: TGCGCCAGCAGCCCTTTGGGGGCCGGGGTCGACTATGGCTACACCTTC. This translates into CASSPLGAGVDYGYTF. V gene TRBV5-1 combines with J gene TRBJ1-2; TRBD1 is a possible D gene (6 bases). The CDR3 consists of 16 residues. CDR1 is SGHRS, CDR2 YFSETQ, per germline. Trimming took off 4 bases at V and 3 bases at J, with 19 bases between the two ends.

The chain recombines TRBV5-5 with TRBJ2-2; maybe TRBD2 (5 bases). V was trimmed by 2 bases and J by 5 bases, leaving 19 bases between them. This CDR3 has 17 residues. Per germline, CDR1 SGHKS and CDR2 YYEKEE (reference sequence). In DNA, the CDR3 is TGTGCCAGCAGCTTAAGCGGACGGGGATCTTGGACCGGGGAGCTGTTTTTT. It yields the protein CASSLSGRGSWTGELFF.

The chain uses TRBV9 and TRBJ2-5; D is perhaps TRBD1 (7 bases). The CDR3 totals 11 residues. Germline V gives CDR1 SGDLS, CDR2 YYNGEE. V was clipped by 10 bases and J by 5 bases, with 12 bases between them. The CDR3 loop reads CASGGRETQYF. CDR3 sequence (DNA): TGTGCCTCAGGGGGGCGGGAGACCCAGTACTTC.

This clone was counted a single time. The chain is built from TRBV7-9 and TRBJ2-1, with 7 bases that match TRBD1. Germline trimming cut 5 bases from V and 13 bases from J; bases unmatched to any gene: 8. There are 12 residues in the CDR3. CDR1 and CDR2 (germline): SEHNR, FQNEAQ (reference sequence). The CDR3 loop reads CASSRGQLNQFF. Here the CDR3 DNA reads TGTGCCAGCAGCCGGGGACAGCTTAATCAGTTCTTC.

V gene TRBV7-9 combines with J gene TRBJ2-5; possible D gene TRBD2, 6 bases. This CDR3 is built from 15 residues. V lost 4 bases, J lost 2 bases, and 14 bases lay in between. Germline V gives CDR1 SEHNR, CDR2 FQNEAQ (reference sequence). In DNA form, the CDR3 reads TGTGCCAGCAGCTCCCACCGGGACTTACAAGAGACCCAGTACTTC. It encodes CASSSHRDLQETQYF.

Here the CDR3 reads CSVRDREDEQYF. CDR3 nucleotide sequence: TGCAGCGTCCGGGACAGGGAGGACGAGCAGTACTTC. The rearrangement joins TRBV29-1 to TRBJ2-7; TRBD1 aligns across 9 bases. This CDR3 contains 12 residues. Germline V CDR1 and CDR2: SQVTM, ANQGSEA. The V gene end was trimmed by 6 bases and the J gene end by 5 bases; junction bases not matched to a gene: 5.

The gene calls are TRBV6-1 and TRBJ2-1; D is possibly TRBD1 (6 bases). Germline V gene lookup returns CDR1 MNHNS and CDR2 SASEGT. The length of the CDR3 is 18 residues. V was pared by 3 bases and J by 1 base, with 19 bases between. Here the CDR3 reads CASSDPGHSSSSYNEQFF. CDR3 DNA: TGTGCCAGCAGTGACCCGGGACATTCTTCCTCGTCCTACAATGAGCAGTTCTTC.

The chain recombines TRBV7-9 with TRBJ1-5, with D hard to call. Trimming took 5 bases from V and 7 from J, leaving 9 bases between them. This CDR3 comprises 12 residues. Germline V gives CDR1 SEHNR, CDR2 FQNEAQ (reference sequence). CDR3 bases: TGTGCCAGCAGCGGGGAGGGCCAGCCCCAGCATTTT. Its protein product is CASSGEGQPQHF.

The rearrangement joins TRBV5-1 to TRBJ2-3, with D possibly being TRBD2 (6 bases). The V and J ends lost 0 bases and 2 bases respectively, with 13 bases between them. Germline V gene sequence: CDR1 SGHRS, CDR2 YFSETQ. This CDR3 is built from 16 residues. The CDR3 here is CASSLAFAGFTDTQYF. CDR3 nucleotide sequence: TGCGCCAGCAGCTTGGCCTTCGCGGGGTTCACAGATACGCAGTATTTT. The full variable domain, its missing parts supplied by reference TRBV5-1 and TRBJ2-3, is KAGVTQTPRYLIKTRGQQVTLSCSPISGHRSVSWYQQTPGQGLQFLFEYFSETQRNKGNFPGRFSGRQFSNSRSEMNVSTLELGDSALYLCASSLAFAGFTDTQYFGPGTRLTVL.